Described below is a single T cell receptor (beta chain) sequence and its context. Its antigen is not yet known. No much larger clone exists at a distance of one base, and base qualities are not known. The data were obtained in a study of shared clonotypes between healthy human individuals (dated by TCRdb to the early 2020s). Describing the broader study: The cohort included three men and a couple of women between 18 and 49 years of age. To estimate repertoire size and how much clonotype sharing occurs between individuals, the study deeply sequenced the blood TCR repertoires of a handful of healthy adults. Different laboratories and diverse techniques were used to prepare libraries and sequence TCR repertoires, to increase sequencing depth and limit assay-specific biases. Per donor, three plates each were used for CD4 naive and CD4 memory, two for CD8 naive, and one for CD8 memory. Per donor, leukapheresis produced somewhere between about 0.85 and 10 billion PBMCs. Findings and caveats that apply to the study as a whole: Across several donors, 5% to 6% of naive CD4, roughly 3.8% of naive CD8, about 2% of memory CD4, and roughly 0.4% of memory CD8 clonotypes were shared. Larger estimated clonotype richness was generally found for naive subsets than for memory subsets. Sampling was limited to blood, and TCR repertoires in tissue likely differ from TCR repertoires in blood. Rarefaction of sorted-subset datasets indicated incomplete sequencing despite the large sequencing depth. Clonotypes shared by all four sorted-subset donors showed higher generation probabilities than non-shared clonotypes. The genetic and exposure-history diversity represented was limited by the small number of donors. Based on pairwise subsampling, the degree of clonotype sharing among donors was expected to be affected by sequencing depth.

Using the deep immunoSEQ assay, multiplex PCR amplified TCR CDR3 regions from genomic DNA. Genomic DNA extracted from each cell subset was distributed evenly over all wells of several immunoSEQ 96-well plates, and each plate served as one replicate. For sorted subsets, approximately 210 ng of genomic DNA, equivalent to roughly 30,000 T cell genomes, went into each replicate PCR. The purified libraries were quantified using a Qubit 3.0 fluorometer, sized with a Bioanalyzer 2100, and then quantified again using the KAPA Library Quantification kit. Each immunoSEQ 96-well plate was sequenced on its own single-read 150-cycle Illumina NextSeq 550 flow cell. In the original analysis: The immunoSEQ output contained only junctional sequences without quality scores, so filtering could not match that applied to full-length reads. Sequences were annotated with PyIR, a Python wrapper for IgBLAST v1.9, and V/J genes and CDR3 were assigned using IMGT germline references. Reads with weak V/J assignments (E-value above 1e-6), missing CDR3, stop codons, out-of-frame junctions, or ambiguous translated residues were removed. V3J clonotypes were defined as sequences sharing an identical inferred V gene, J gene, and CDR3 amino acid sequence. The percentage overlap between two repertoires was calculated by dividing the number of shared unique clonotypes by the size of the smaller repertoire. Three approaches were used to assess repertoire richness: RTK rarefaction, the Chao1 estimator, and Recon v2.1 estimates of unobserved clonotypes. Generation probabilities were computed with OLGA for all TCRbeta clonotypes obtained by the gDNA method from a few donors. TCRdb re-hosts the immuneACCESS table, in-frame sequences only. Its copies lack some clones; in the studies checked, an unresolved V gene accounts for under half of them, and the cause for the rest is not known. Clone size and the V and J calls come from that table; the DNA yielded D and trimming. In this sample the table shows 2 million to 2.5 million clones, under 95% of which occur a single time. Of the sample, about 0.41% falls within the top ten clones.

The germline V gene specifies SGHRS as CDR1 and YFSETQ as CDR2. The CDR3 numbers 14 residues from cysteine through phenylalanine. Only the CDR3 DNA stays, 42 bases, in frame from base 1. At the junction V is shortened by 3 bases and J by 4 bases; bases outside the gene matches: 6. The donors were healthy, HIV-negative adults who had no recently reported acute infections or vaccinations. All donors were Caucasian adults living in Nashville, Tennessee, USA. CD4+ T cells were enriched by magnetic negative selection, after which naive cells were positively selected on CD45RA and the negative fraction was taken as the memory subset. Blood was obtained by leukapheresis, after which PBMCs were separated by Ficoll-Histopaque density gradient centrifugation and cryopreserved in liquid nitrogen vapor phase. Purity and quantity of every magnetically sorted T cell population were checked by analytical flow cytometry. Genomic DNA was isolated from each sorted fraction and quantified by UV absorbance on a Nanodrop 2000c.

The rearranged segments are TRBV5-1 and TRBJ2-7, and 8 junction bases match TRBD2. This clonotype was sampled from a man younger than 35 in good health. Some clones in this sample may be carry-over from other donors' samples. What was sequenced was naive CD4+ T cells from PBMCs. Explained via the paper, the cell subset or site label denotes: CD45RA+ positively selected. The nucleotide sequence reads as follows: TGCGCCAGCAGCTCACTAGCGGAGTCGTACGAGCAGTACTTC. Translated, this gives CASSSLAESYEQYF.